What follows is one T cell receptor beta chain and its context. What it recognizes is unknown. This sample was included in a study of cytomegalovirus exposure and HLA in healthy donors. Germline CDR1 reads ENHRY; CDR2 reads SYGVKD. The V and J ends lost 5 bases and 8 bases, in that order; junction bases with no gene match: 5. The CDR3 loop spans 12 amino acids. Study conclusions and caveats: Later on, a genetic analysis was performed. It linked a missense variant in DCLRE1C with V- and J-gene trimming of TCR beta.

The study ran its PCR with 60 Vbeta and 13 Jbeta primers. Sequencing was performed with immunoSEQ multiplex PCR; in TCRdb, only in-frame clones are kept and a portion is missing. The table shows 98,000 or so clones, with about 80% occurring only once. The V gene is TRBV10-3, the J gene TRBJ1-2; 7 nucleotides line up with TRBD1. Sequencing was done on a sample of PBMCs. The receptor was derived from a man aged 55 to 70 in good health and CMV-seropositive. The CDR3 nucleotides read TGTGCCATCAGTACCGACAGGGCAGGCTACACCTTC. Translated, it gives CAISTDRAGYTF.